This T cell receptor (beta chain) is drawn from a study of T cell repertoires in cytomegalovirus infection. Across the study: Both a matching HLA type and CMV infection were indicated by public TCR beta signatures. Study-wide findings and caveats: The ex vivo response showed dominance by HLA-C-restricted CMV-specific TCR beta clonotypes. Pooled public TCR beta family frequency picked out CMV carriers with the relevant HLA.

A word on this clonotype: The antigen remains undetermined.

The germline V gene encodes CDR1 DFQATT and CDR2 SNEGSKA (reference sequence). The V gene lost 0 bases and the J gene lost 3 bases, with 5 bases spanning the gap. The CDR3 has 12 residues. MiXCR, applied by TCRdb to the reads, yields one record per CDR3 protein. This table has some 800,000 distinct CDR3 sequences, roughly 33% appearing once. Source: cultured CD8+ T cells from PBMCs, taken from culture after CMV antigen stimulation. The TCR originated in a human donor in good health (CMV status not recorded). Some clones in this sample may be carry-over from other donors' samples. The J gene is TRBJ2-5, the V gene TRBV20-1; possibly TRBD1 for D (5 bases). CDR3 sequence (DNA): TGCAGTGCTAGAGAAGGGGAAGAGACCCAGTACTTC. This gives the protein CSAREGEETQYF.